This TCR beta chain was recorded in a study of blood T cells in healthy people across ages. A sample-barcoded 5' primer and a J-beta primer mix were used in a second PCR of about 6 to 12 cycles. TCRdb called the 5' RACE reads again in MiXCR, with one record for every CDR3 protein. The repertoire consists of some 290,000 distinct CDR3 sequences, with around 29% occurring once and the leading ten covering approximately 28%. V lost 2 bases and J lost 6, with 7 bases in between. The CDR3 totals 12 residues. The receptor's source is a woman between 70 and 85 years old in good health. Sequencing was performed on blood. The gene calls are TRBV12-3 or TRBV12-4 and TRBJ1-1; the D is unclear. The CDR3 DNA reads TGTGCCAGCAGTTTAAGGGTCCCTGAAGCTTTCTTT. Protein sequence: CASSLRVPEAFF.